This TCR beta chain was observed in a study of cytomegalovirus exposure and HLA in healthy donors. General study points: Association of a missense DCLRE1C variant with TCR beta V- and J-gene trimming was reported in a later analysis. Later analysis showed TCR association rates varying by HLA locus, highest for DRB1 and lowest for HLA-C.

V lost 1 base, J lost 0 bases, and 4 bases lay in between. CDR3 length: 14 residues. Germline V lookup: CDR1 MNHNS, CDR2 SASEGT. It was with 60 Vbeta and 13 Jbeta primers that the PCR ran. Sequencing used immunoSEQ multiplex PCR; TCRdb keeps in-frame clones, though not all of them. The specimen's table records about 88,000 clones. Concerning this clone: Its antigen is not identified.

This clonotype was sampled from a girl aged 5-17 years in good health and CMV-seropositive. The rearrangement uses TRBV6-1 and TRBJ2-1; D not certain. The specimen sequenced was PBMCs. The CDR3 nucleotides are TGTGCCAGCAGTGAAGTCGTCTCCTACAATGAGCAGTTCTTC. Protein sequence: CASSEVVSYNEQFF.